These T cell receptor beta chains were read from a single sample in a study of radiotherapy plus CTLA-4 blockade in lung cancer. Method: immunoSEQ multiplex PCR; TCRdb's copy keeps in-frame clones and lacks some. Counted here are about 76,000 clones, 70% to 85% occurring once; the ten biggest clones make up approximately 0.8%. This sample comprised peripheral blood, obtained from a patient treated with radiotherapy plus ipilimumab. The receptors shown here come from a human donor with non-small cell lung cancer who had stable disease on radiotherapy plus ipilimumab. The CDR3 runs from the conserved cysteine through the conserved F or W. The D gene is left open where the match is weak. Some rows have no size entry. The others give once, few or many, or a class for an expanded clone.

v_gene	abundance	j_gene	d_gene	CDR3aa	CDR3nt
TRBV14	few	TRBJ1-4	NA	CASSQDRISGATNEKLFF	TGTGCCAGCAGCCAAGACAGGATCTCAGGGGCAACTAATGAAAAACTGTTTTTT
TRBV2	once	TRBJ2-7	NA	CASSEETFYEQYF	TGTGCCAGCAGTGAAGAGACTTTCTACGAGCAGTACTTC
TRBV28	NA	TRBJ2-1	TRBD2	CASSLPRTSGVSSYNEQFF	TGTGCCAGCAGTTTACCCCGGACTAGCGGGGTGAGCTCCTACAATGAGCAGTTCTTC
TRBV14	NA	TRBJ1-2	NA	CASSLGYGYTF	TGTGCCAGCAGCTTGGGGTATGGCTACACCTTC
TRBV2	NA	TRBJ1-5	NA	CASSEWQGQGQPQHF	TGTGCCAGCAGTGAATGGCAGGGGCAGGGGCAGCCCCAGCATTTT
TRBV28	NA	TRBJ1-2	TRBD1	CASSSTGFNYGYTF	TGTGCCAGCAGTTCGACAGGGTTTAACTATGGCTACACCTTC
TRBV28	NA	TRBJ2-3	NA	CASSLSMGAGTDTQYF	TGTGCCAGCAGTTTATCCATGGGGGCGGGCACAGATACGCAGTATTTT
TRBV28	NA	TRBJ1-5	NA	CASSLTGPWEPQHF	TGTGCCAGCAGTTTGACAGGACCCTGGGAGCCCCAGCATTTT
TRBV27	NA	TRBJ1-5	NA	CASSFWAGVGQPQHF	TGTGCCAGCAGTTTTTGGGCAGGGGTTGGACAGCCCCAGCATTTT
TRBV5-4	NA	TRBJ2-6	NA	CASSSSLGTGANVLTF	TGTGCCAGCAGCTCAAGTTTGGGGACTGGGGCCAACGTCCTGACTTTC
TRBV7-7	once	TRBJ1-5	NA	CASSLGVNQPQHF	TGTGCTAGCAGCTTAGGGGTGAATCAGCCCCAGCATTTT
TRBV11-3	NA	TRBJ2-1	NA	CASSLDGVQQFF	TGTGCCAGCAGCTTAGACGGGGTTCAGCAGTTCTTC
TRBV5-1	NA	TRBJ2-2	TRBD1	CASSIRQGGTGELFF	TGCGCCAGCAGCATTAGACAGGGGGGAACCGGGGAGCTGTTTTTT
TRBV7-9	NA	TRBJ2-1	NA	CASSLSENNEQFF	TGTGCCAGCAGCTTATCGGAGAACAATGAGCAGTTCTTC
TRBV7-2	NA	TRBJ2-7	TRBD1	CASSLGGTDYEQYF	TGTGCCAGCAGCTTAGGTGGGACAGACTACGAGCAGTACTTC
TRBV9	NA	TRBJ2-5	TRBD1	CASSVAGQSQETQYF	TGTGCCAGCAGCGTAGCGGGACAGTCACAAGAGACCCAGTACTTC
TRBV6-5	NA	TRBJ1-5	TRBD1	CASSSGTGSNQPQHF	TGTGCCAGCAGCAGCGGGACAGGGAGTAATCAGCCCCAGCATTTT
TRBV2	NA	TRBJ1-3	TRBD1	CASSPDRTVSGNTIYF	TGTGCCAGCAGTCCGGACAGGACAGTCTCTGGAAACACCATATATTTT
TRBV10-2	NA	TRBJ1-5	TRBD1	CASSPGGPQPQHF	TGCGCCAGCAGTCCAGGGGGCCCTCAGCCCCAGCATTTT
TRBV29-1	NA	TRBJ2-7	NA	CSVEGSSRTAYEQYF	TGCAGCGTTGAAGGGTCTAGCAGGACCGCCTACGAGCAGTACTTC
TRBV5-1	NA	TRBJ1-2	TRBD1	CASSSSGGASGGYTF	TGCGCCAGCAGCTCCTCAGGGGGCGCTTCCGGTGGCTACACCTTC
TRBV6-5	NA	TRBJ2-1	TRBD1	CASSPGQEYNEQFF	TGTGCCAGCAGCCCAGGACAGGAGTACAATGAGCAGTTCTTC
TRBV7-9	NA	TRBJ2-3	TRBD2	CASSLGAGESTDTQYF	TGTGCCAGCAGCCTAGGGGCGGGGGAAAGCACAGATACGCAGTATTTT